A single sample is the source of the 19 T cell receptor beta chains below, sequenced in a study of blood T cell repertoires in COVID-19 (TCRdb year 2020). The library was obtained by the immunoSEQ multiplex PCR assay. In TCRdb, the immuneACCESS table is reduced to in-frame sequences with V and J assigned. These tables do not hold every clone; where another copy was compared, an unresolved V gene accounts for under half, and the others remain unexplained. The sample data list around 44,000 clones, and approximately 85% of these were observed just once. 30% to 40% of the sample lies in the top ten. The sequencing input was peripheral blood. Receptors were obtained from a middle-aged man with active or convalescent COVID-19.

The gene calls are TRBV27 and TRBJ2-6, with TRBD1 as a possible D gene (6 bases). Trimming cost V 5 bases and J 4 bases, with 15 bases left between them. Germline assignment: CDR1 MNHEY and CDR2 SMNVEV (reference sequence). The CDR3 has 16 residues. For the CDR3, the DNA is TGTGCCAGCAGTCAACTACAGGGAATAGGGGCCAACGTCCTGACTTTC. Translation: CASSQLQGIGANVLTF. The entire variable domain, with the rest obtained from reference TRBV27 and TRBJ2-6, is as follows: EAQVTQNPRYLITVTGKKLTVTCSQNMNHEYMSWYRQDPGLGLRQIYYSMNVEVTDKGDVPEGYKVSRKEKRNFPLILESPSPNQTSLYFCASSQLQGIGANVLTFGAGSRLTVL.

J is TRBJ2-3 and V is TRBV10-3, with D possibly being TRBD2 (5 bases). There are 13 residues in the CDR3. Germline V CDR1 and CDR2: ENHRY, SYGVKD. Trimming left V 6 bases short and J 6 bases short, with 13 bases between. The CDR3 bases are TGTGCCATCAGGGATGAGGGAGCGGATACGCAGTATTTT. This encodes CAIRDEGADTQYF.

This clone was detected only a few times. This chain links TRBV5-6 with TRBJ2-1; no clear D. The germline V gene has CDR1 SGHDT and CDR2 YYEEEE. The ends were cut back, 0 bases at V and 10 bases at J, with 11 bases in the middle. The CDR3 has 13 amino acids. The DNA for the CDR3 is TGTGCCAGCAGCTTGGTATCAGTCCCCGAGCAGTTCTTC. This codes for CASSLVSVPEQFF.

The V call is TRBV27, the J call TRBJ1-3; TRBD1 is a possible D gene (5 bases). Germline V gene lookup returns CDR1 MNHEY and CDR2 SMNVEV (reference sequence). Trimming took 5 bases from V and 5 from J, leaving 10 bases between them. The CDR3 loop spans 13 amino acids. CDR3 nucleotide sequence: TGTGCCAGCAGTCCCGGGGGGAGAAACACCATATATTTT. Translation gives CASSPGGRNTIYF.

The rearrangement uses TRBV29-1 and TRBJ2-1; maybe TRBD1 (6 bases). V was pared by 5 bases and J by 3 bases, with 17 bases between. CDR1 SQVTM and CDR2 ANQGSEA come from the germline V gene. This CDR3 contains 15 residues. The CDR3: CSVRTAGTYYNEQFF. The DNA for the CDR3 is TGCAGCGTTCGGACAGCCGGAACATACTACAATGAGCAGTTCTTC.

This clone was counted only a few times. V is TRBV24-1 and J is TRBJ1-1, with D uncertain. Germline V gives CDR1 KGHDR, CDR2 SFDVKD. The ends were cut back, 1 base at V and 9 bases at J, with 17 bases in the middle. This CDR3 is built from 15 residues. CDR3 DNA: TGTGCCACCAGTGATTTAGGGCTCGACCGGGGAAAAGCTTTCTTT. Its protein product is CATSDLGLDRGKAFF.

The V gene is TRBV27, the J gene TRBJ1-5, with D unresolved. The V end lost 0 bases, the J end lost 9 bases, and 21 bases lay between the germline ends. The CDR3 runs to 17 residues. CDR1 is MNHEY, CDR2 SMNVEV, per germline (reference sequence). CDR3 DNA: TGTGCCAGCAGTTTATCTTTGCCGAGTGTGTCTCCGGGGCCCCAGCATTTT. Amino acid sequence: CASSLSLPSVSPGPQHF.

This chain connects TRBV6-6 to TRBJ2-1, with 7 bases identical to TRBD2. Germline loops: CDR1 MNHNY, CDR2 SVGAGI (reference sequence). Trimming at V came to 5 bases and at J to 8 bases, leaving 6 bases not matched to a gene. The CDR3 runs to 13 residues. The CDR3 DNA is TGTGCCAGCAGTGGGGGGGGGTTCCATGAGCAGTTCTTC. It codes for CASSGGGFHEQFF.

This sequence joins TRBV30 and TRBJ1-5; D is uncertain. Germline V gene sequence: CDR1 GTSNPN, CDR2 SVGIG (reference sequence). V lost 0 bases, J lost 2 bases, and 8 bases lay in between. The CDR3 contains 14 residues. In nucleotides, the CDR3 is TGTGCCTGGAGTGTTGAGGTTGGCAATCAGCCCCAGCATTTT. Residues: CAWSVEVGNQPQHF.

The J gene is TRBJ2-7, the V gene TRBV25-1, with D possibly being TRBD2 (7 bases). Germline V gene data show CDR1 as MGHDK and CDR2 as SYGVNS. The CDR3 extends over 17 amino acids. V lost 4 bases, J lost 3 bases, and 22 bases lay in between. Here the CDR3 DNA reads TGTGCCAGCAGTGGAAGGACAGCCACACTAGCGCTCTACGAGCAGTACTTC. Translated: CASSGRTATLALYEQYF.

This clone came up a few times. The V call is TRBV28, the J call TRBJ1-2; TRBD1 agrees at 7 bases. There are 19 residues in the CDR3. Looked up from germline, CDR1 is MDHEN and CDR2 is SYDVKM. V trimming: 3 bases; J trimming: 4 bases; junction bases outside the gene matches: 20. CDR3 loop: CASSFFRKPADRDSYGYTF. CDR3 nucleotide sequence: TGTGCCAGCAGTTTTTTTAGGAAGCCCGCCGACAGGGACTCCTATGGCTACACCTTC.

The chain couples TRBV7-2 to TRBJ2-1; 7 bases are a match to TRBD1. The CDR3 has 17 residues. After removal of 5 bases from V and 0 bases from J, the junction contained 10 bases not matched to a gene. Per the germline V gene, CDR1 is SGHTA and CDR2 is FQGNSA. CDR3 DNA: TGTGCCAGCAGCGAGAGGGACAGCCGACTCTCCTACAATGAGCAGTTCTTC. Protein: CASSERDSRLSYNEQFF.

As DNA, the CDR3 is TGTGCCAGCAGCTTAGCTCCTACGAGGGGCTACACCTTC. This encodes CASSLAPTRGYTF. This sequence joins TRBV11-2 and TRBJ1-2; D is ambiguous. V shed 1 base and J shed 8 bases, with 11 bases lying between them. The CDR3 has 13 amino acids. Germline V CDR1 and CDR2: SGHAT, FQNNGV.

This clone came up a few times. The J gene is TRBJ1-2, the V gene TRBV2, with TRBD1 matching 9 bases. There are 17 residues in the CDR3. Germline-derived CDR1 and CDR2 are SNHLY and FYNNEI. Trimming cost V 5 bases and J 4 bases; bases outside gene matches: 14. CDR3 sequence: CASSSRTGVTSIYGYTF. CDR3 in DNA: TGTGCCAGCAGTTCTCGGACAGGGGTGACCTCTATCTATGGCTACACCTTC.

The V and J genes are TRBV6-6 and TRBJ1-5; the match to TRBD1 covers 8 bases. The CDR3 runs to 19 residues. V trimming: 5 bases; J trimming: 4 bases; junction bases outside the gene matches: 19. Germline lookup yields CDR1 MNHNY and CDR2 SVGAGI (reference sequence). CDR3 amino acids: CASSRHRPGQDGGNQPQHF. The CDR3 nucleotides read TGTGCCAGCAGTCGCCACCGACCGGGACAGGACGGGGGGAATCAGCCCCAGCATTTT.

This clone rates as medium-sized. This chain connects TRBV7-7 to TRBJ2-5, with 7 bases that match TRBD2. The CDR3 consists of 14 residues. The germline CDR1 and CDR2 sequences are SSHAT and FNYEAQ (reference sequence). V gave up 2 bases and J gave up 3 bases; unmatched junction bases: 3. The CDR3 DNA reads as TGTGCCAGCAGCTTAATGGGGGGGGAAGAGACCCAGTACTTC. As protein: CASSLMGGEETQYF. Variable domain in full (rest from reference TRBV7-7 and TRBJ2-5): GAGVSQSPRYKVTKRGQDVTLRCDPISSHATLYWYQQALGQGPEFLTYFNYEAQPDKSGLPSDRFSAERPEGSISTLTIQRTEQRDSAMYRCASSLMGGEETQYFGPGTRLLVL.

This clone was seen once. This chain joins TRBV28 and TRBJ1-1; possibly TRBD1 for D (6 bases). The CDR3 loop spans 15 amino acids. Looked up from germline, CDR1 is MDHEN and CDR2 is SYDVKM. V was shortened by 8 bases and J by 6 bases, with 22 bases between the two germline ends. The CDR3 loop is CASSMGHPSNAEAFF. DNA of the CDR3: TGTGCCAGCTCGATGGGACACCCTAGCAATGCTGAAGCTTTCTTT.

This clone was observed a single time. The chain recombines TRBV6-5 with TRBJ1-1; 7 bases fit TRBD1. Germline V lookup: CDR1 MNHEY, CDR2 SVGAGI. This CDR3 is 13 amino acids long. V dropped 7 bases and J dropped 8; count of bases not matched to a gene: 10. CDR3 in amino acids: CASTLRGAREAFF. In nucleotides, the CDR3 is TGTGCCAGCACCCTCAGGGGGGCGAGGGAAGCTTTCTTT.

This clone was counted many times. The chain combines TRBV6-5 with TRBJ1-2; TRBD1 matches at 12 bases. The V and J ends lost 8 bases and 8 bases, in that order; junction bases with no gene match: 12. The germline V gene encodes CDR1 MNHEY and CDR2 SVGAGI. The CDR3 loop spans 15 amino acids. CDR3 amino acids: CASLNPGQGAQGYTF. DNA for the CDR3: TGTGCCAGCTTGAACCCGGGACAGGGGGCACAAGGCTACACCTTC.